The 28 T cell receptor beta chains listed next were all sequenced from one sample in a study of T cell changes during pregnancy in multiple sclerosis. Profiling relied on immunoSEQ multiplex PCR, and the TCRdb table lists in-frame clones only, not all of them. This sample has 30,000 to 45,000 clones, with over 80% found just once. Material: CD8+ T cells from peripheral blood mononuclear cells, obtained before pregnancy. These receptors were taken from a female donor with multiple sclerosis, enrolled in a pregnancy study.

V gene TRBV9 combines with J gene TRBJ2-2, with D unresolved. The germline CDR1 and CDR2 sequences are SGDLS and YYNGEE. The CDR3 runs 17 residues. V dropped 0 bases and J dropped 3 bases, with 15 bases sitting between them. The CDR3 region is CASSVEEPGSDTGELFF. CDR3 sequence (DNA): TGTGCCAGCAGCGTAGAGGAGCCGGGTAGTGACACCGGGGAGCTGTTTTTT.

This chain links TRBV6-1 with TRBJ1-1; 8 nucleotides align to TRBD1. J lost 5 bases, V lost 4 bases, and 6 bases had no gene match. Germline V CDR1 and CDR2: MNHNS, SASEGT. CDR3 size: 14 residues. CDR3 sequence reads: CASSARTGSTEAFF. CDR3 nucleotides: TGTGCCAGCAGTGCCCGGACAGGGTCTACTGAAGCTTTCTTT.

The chain carries TRBV30 and TRBJ2-1, with 9 bases that match TRBD1. The length of the CDR3 is 14 residues. Trimming cost V 2 bases and J 5 bases; bases outside gene matches: 4. CDR1 is GTSNPN, CDR2 SVGIG, per germline (reference sequence). The CDR3 DNA follows: TGTGCCTGGAGTAGGGGACAGGGTAACAATGAGCAGTTCTTC. It is translated as CAWSRGQGNNEQFF. The variable domain in full, completed from reference TRBV30 and TRBJ2-1, reads SQTIHQWPATLVQPVGSPLSLECTVEGTSNPNLYWYRQAAGRGLQLLFYSVGIGQISSEVPQNLSASRPQDRQFILSSKKLLLSDSGFYLCAWSRGQGNNEQFFGPGTRLTVL.

The chain uses TRBV27 and TRBJ2-1; TRBD2 matches 9 bases. The CDR3 runs 15 residues. J was trimmed by 7 bases and V by 3 bases; bases with no gene match: 7. The germline CDR1 and CDR2 sequences are MNHEY and SMNVEV (reference sequence). The CDR3 here is CASSFGLAGMNEQFF. The CDR3 DNA is TGTGCCAGCAGTTTTGGGCTAGCGGGAATGAATGAGCAGTTCTTC.

This rearrangement joins TRBV30 to TRBJ1-1; D not resolved. CDR1 and CDR2 (germline): GTSNPN, SVGIG (reference sequence). The CDR3 has 14 residues. The V and J ends lost 5 bases and 1 base respectively, with 14 bases between them. This chain's CDR3 is CAWVSPGENTEAFF. CDR3 DNA: TGTGCCTGGGTGTCTCCCGGGGAGAACACTGAAGCTTTCTTT. The full variable domain, completed using reference TRBV30 and TRBJ1-1, is SQTIHQWPATLVQPVGSPLSLECTVEGTSNPNLYWYRQAAGRGLQLLFYSVGIGQISSEVPQNLSASRPQDRQFILSSKKLLLSDSGFYLCAWVSPGENTEAFFGQGTRLTVV.

This chain connects TRBV9 to TRBJ2-5; 12 nucleotides line up with TRBD2. The CDR3 runs 16 residues. From germline, CDR1 is SGDLS and CDR2 YYNGEE. V shed 4 bases and J 0 bases; nucleotides not matched to a gene: 4. The CDR3 here is CASSPGLAGNQETQYF. In DNA form, the CDR3 reads TGTGCCAGCAGCCCAGGACTAGCGGGGAACCAAGAGACCCAGTACTTC.

The chain links TRBV27 to TRBJ2-3; D perhaps matches TRBD1 (5 bases). This CDR3 is built from 14 residues. Germline CDR1 and CDR2: MNHEY and SMNVEV (reference sequence). The V end was cut by 1 base, the J end by 3 bases, with 8 bases between. The CDR3 sequence: CASSLYQGTDTQYF. Written as DNA, the CDR3 is TGTGCCAGCAGTTTATATCAGGGTACAGATACGCAGTATTTT.

The rearrangement joins TRBV4-1 to TRBJ2-7; 9 positions agree with TRBD1. Germline V gene lookup returns CDR1 MGHRA and CDR2 YSYEKL. The length of the CDR3 is 14 residues. V was pared by 6 bases and J by 6 bases, with 9 bases of the junction left unmatched. The DNA of the CDR3 is TGCGCCAGCAGACCGGGACAGGGAAGGGGCGAGCAGTACTTC. This encodes CASRPGQGRGEQYF.

The J gene is TRBJ2-1, the V gene TRBV27; 9 bases are shared with TRBD1. This CDR3 has 15 residues. V dropped 7 bases and J dropped 3; count of bases not matched to a gene: 7. CDR1 is MNHEY and CDR2 is SMNVEV in the germline V gene (reference sequence). The CDR3 nucleotides read TGTGCCAGCACCACGACAGGGGGTCACTACAATGAGCAGTTCTTC. It specifies CASTTTGGHYNEQFF.

The rearrangement joins TRBV5-5 to TRBJ1-1; 7 bases agree with TRBD1. With 0 bases clipped from V and 1 base from J, the junction kept 6 bases outside the gene matches. This CDR3 is 16 amino acids long. CDR1 SGHKS and CDR2 YYEKEE come from the germline V gene (reference sequence). In nucleotides, the CDR3 is TGTGCCAGCAGCTTGGGGGGGGACAGAGCGAACACTGAAGCTTTCTTT. Encoded protein: CASSLGGDRANTEAFF.

This chain uses TRBV4-1 with TRBJ2-1, with D unclear. Between the trimmed V and J ends, which lost 2 bases and 5 bases, there was a span of 10 bases. This CDR3 has 14 residues. Germline values: CDR1 MGHRA, CDR2 YSYEKL. CDR3 residues: CASSQHPRDNEQFF. As DNA, the CDR3 is TGCGCCAGCAGCCAACACCCCCGCGACAATGAGCAGTTCTTC.

The genes are TRBV5-4 and TRBJ1-1; tentatively, D is TRBD1 (5 bases). Germline values: CDR1 SGHNT, CDR2 YYREEE (reference sequence). Trimming took 2 bases from V and 5 from J, leaving 19 bases between them. The CDR3 covers 16 residues. CDR3 bases: TGTGCCAGCAGCTTAGTGAGGTGGCCGGGGGAGACTGAAGCTTTCTTT. Residues: CASSLVRWPGETEAFF.

J is TRBJ1-4 and V is TRBV28; TRBD1 matches 7 bases. Germline CDR1 MDHEN, CDR2 SYDVKM. This CDR3 comprises 14 residues. Trimming cost V 7 bases and J 7 bases; bases outside gene matches: 9. The CDR3 DNA sequence: TGTGCCAGCACGTTTTACAGGGGCGCTGAAAAACTGTTTTTT. Amino acids: CASTFYRGAEKLFF.

The chain couples TRBV9 to TRBJ2-3; 8 bases match TRBD2. The V gene end was trimmed by 0 bases and the J gene end by 7 bases; junction bases not matched to a gene: 4. CDR1 is SGDLS, CDR2 YYNGEE, per germline. This CDR3 comprises 14 residues. CDR3 sequence reads: CASSVGTSSYTQYF. The CDR3 DNA is TGTGCCAGCAGCGTAGGGACTAGCTCATATACGCAGTATTTT.

The V gene is TRBV7-9, the J gene TRBJ1-2; no reliable D call. The V gene lost 1 base and the J gene lost 3 bases, with 12 bases spanning the gap. This CDR3 spans 15 amino acids. Germline CDR1 SEHNR, CDR2 FQNEAQ (reference sequence). CDR3 DNA sequence: TGTGCCAGCAGCTTAGGGACGCCGGAGGACTATGGCTACACCTTC. Protein product: CASSLGTPEDYGYTF.

The V and J genes are TRBV7-9 and TRBJ2-7, with D unresolved. The germline CDR1 and CDR2 sequences are SEHNR and FQNEAQ (reference sequence). This CDR3 is built from 12 residues. V was cut by 0 bases and J by 6 bases, with 6 bases left in between. CDR3: CASSLAMREQYF. Written as DNA, the CDR3 is TGTGCCAGCAGCTTAGCGATGCGCGAGCAGTACTTC.

The chain joins TRBV2 to TRBJ1-1; D is unclear. The V and J ends lost 7 bases and 0 bases respectively, with 3 bases between them. The CDR3 contains 11 residues. Germline lookup yields CDR1 SNHLY and CDR2 FYNNEI. The CDR3 bases are TGTGCCAGCATAATGAACACTGAAGCTTTCTTT. It is translated as CASIMNTEAFF.

This clone came up once. V usage is TRBV7-9 and J usage is TRBJ2-2; a weak D match, TRBD1 (6 bases). V was cut by 6 bases and J by 4 bases, with 12 bases left in between. The CDR3 consists of 14 residues. Germline values: CDR1 SEHNR, CDR2 FQNEAQ (reference sequence). CDR3 DNA: TGTGCCAGCAGTCCGCAGGGGTTCACCGGGGAGCTGTTTTTT. Protein product: CASSPQGFTGELFF.

The rearrangement uses TRBV27 and TRBJ2-7; 10 nucleotides match TRBD2. V shed 7 bases, J shed 4 bases, and the junction held 13 bases outside the gene matches. Germline V gene data show CDR1 as MNHEY and CDR2 as SMNVEV (reference sequence). The CDR3 is made up of 16 amino acids. The CDR3 here is CASKPLASGSGYEQYF. The DNA for the CDR3 is TGTGCCAGCAAACCCCTCGCTAGCGGGAGTGGGTACGAGCAGTACTTC.

V gene TRBV9 combines with J gene TRBJ2-2, with 7 bases aligning to TRBD2. The CDR3 totals 16 residues. Germline V gives CDR1 SGDLS, CDR2 YYNGEE. The trim removed 3 bases at V and 2 bases at J, leaving 7 bases unmatched. The CDR3 DNA sequence: TGTGCCAGCAGCGACCCTAGCGGAGGCAACACCGGGGAGCTGTTTTTT. Protein: CASSDPSGGNTGELFF.

The rearrangement links TRBV19 to TRBJ1-3; weak D call: TRBD1 (5 bases). Trimming stripped 5 bases from V and 0 bases from J, with 17 bases between. This CDR3 has 17 amino acids. Per the germline V gene, CDR1 is LNHDA and CDR2 is SQIVND (reference sequence). The CDR3 DNA follows: TGTGCCAGTAGTCCGGGCCCCCCAGGACACTCTGGAAACACCATATATTTT. It translates to CASSPGPPGHSGNTIYF.

J is TRBJ2-2 and V is TRBV27; unclear D gene. The germline V and J ends were trimmed by 4 bases and 4 bases, with 4 bases remaining between them. The CDR3 has 12 residues. Germline loops: CDR1 MNHEY, CDR2 SMNVEV (reference sequence). The CDR3 DNA reads as TGTGCCAGCAGTTCGAGCACCGGGGAGCTGTTTTTT. This sequence encodes CASSSSTGELFF.

The V gene is TRBV27, the J gene TRBJ2-7, with TRBD1 matching 9 bases. This CDR3 has 16 residues. The V gene end was trimmed by 4 bases and the J gene end by 5 bases; junction bases not matched to a gene: 12. Germline values: CDR1 MNHEY, CDR2 SMNVEV (reference sequence). The CDR3 sequence is CASSSVMTGGRNEQYF. The CDR3 DNA follows: TGTGCCAGCAGTTCCGTGATGACAGGGGGTAGGAACGAGCAGTACTTC.

The chain couples TRBV6-6 to TRBJ1-5; D gene unclear. The V gene's germline CDR1 is MNHNY and CDR2 SVGAGI (reference sequence). Trimming shortened V by 5 bases and J by 5 bases, and 13 bases separated the two germline ends. This CDR3 region has 14 residues. Here the CDR3 reads CASSSSGADQPQHF. As DNA, the CDR3 is TGTGCCAGCAGTAGTTCGGGTGCGGATCAGCCCCAGCATTTT.

CDR3 in DNA: TGTGCCAGGGGCCTACTAGCGGGAAAGGAAGAGACCCAGTACTTC. As protein: CARGLLAGKEETQYF. The V call is TRBV27, the J call TRBJ2-5; 10 bases align to TRBD2. The germline CDR1 and CDR2 sequences are MNHEY and SMNVEV (reference sequence). The V segment lost 9 bases and the J segment 3 bases; nucleotides outside the gene matches: 10. This CDR3 is built from 15 residues.

V gene TRBV28 combines with J gene TRBJ1-2; possibly TRBD1 for D (6 bases). CDR1 is MDHEN, CDR2 SYDVKM, per germline. The ends were cut back, 5 bases at V and 6 bases at J, with 19 bases in the middle. CDR3 length: 15 residues. CDR3 protein: CASSMSPPGVNGYTF. DNA of the CDR3: TGTGCCAGCAGTATGTCCCCACCAGGGGTAAATGGCTACACCTTC.

The genes are TRBV11-1 and TRBJ2-1, with 11 nucleotides matching TRBD2. V was pared by 5 bases and J by 6 bases, with 6 bases of the junction left unmatched. Germline V CDR1 and CDR2: SGHAT, FQDESV (reference sequence). This CDR3 contains 15 residues. The CDR3 DNA follows: TGTGCCAGCAGCATAGTAGCGGGGGGGCTCAATGAGCAGTTCTTC. Its protein product is CASSIVAGGLNEQFF.

The CDR3 DNA reads TGTGCCAGCAGTCCCCGGGGGATTCTCTACGAGCAGTACTTC. Translating it yields CASSPRGILYEQYF. V gene TRBV6-5 combines with J gene TRBJ2-7; the D gene is possibly TRBD2 (6 bases). The V end was cut by 5 bases, the J end by 3 bases, with 14 bases between. The V gene's germline CDR1 is MNHEY and CDR2 SVGAGI. This CDR3 is built from 14 residues.